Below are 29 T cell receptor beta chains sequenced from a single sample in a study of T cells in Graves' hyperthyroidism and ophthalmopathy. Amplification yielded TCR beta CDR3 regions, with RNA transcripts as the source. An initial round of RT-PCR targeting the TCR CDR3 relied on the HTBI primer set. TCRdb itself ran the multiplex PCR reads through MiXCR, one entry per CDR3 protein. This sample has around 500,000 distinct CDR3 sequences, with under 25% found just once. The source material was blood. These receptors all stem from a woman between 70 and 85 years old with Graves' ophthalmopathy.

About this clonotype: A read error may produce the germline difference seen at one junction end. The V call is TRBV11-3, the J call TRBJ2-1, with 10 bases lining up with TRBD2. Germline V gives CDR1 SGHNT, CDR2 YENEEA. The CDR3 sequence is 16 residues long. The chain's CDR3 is CASSAEGTSANNEHFF. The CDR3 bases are TGTGCCAGCAGCGCCGAGGGGACTAGCGCTAACAATGAGCACTTCTTC.

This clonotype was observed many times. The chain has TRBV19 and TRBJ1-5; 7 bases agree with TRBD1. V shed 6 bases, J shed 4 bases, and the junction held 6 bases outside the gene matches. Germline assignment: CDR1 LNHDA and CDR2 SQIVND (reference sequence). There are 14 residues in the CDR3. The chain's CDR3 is CASRSGTANQPQHF. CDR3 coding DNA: TGTGCCAGTAGGAGCGGGACAGCTAATCAGCCCCAGCATTTT.

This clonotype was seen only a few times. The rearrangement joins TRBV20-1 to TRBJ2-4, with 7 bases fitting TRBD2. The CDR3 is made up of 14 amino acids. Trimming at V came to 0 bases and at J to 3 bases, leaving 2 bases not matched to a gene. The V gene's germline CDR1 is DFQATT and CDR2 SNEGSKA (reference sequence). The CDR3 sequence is CSARDGGGKNIQYF. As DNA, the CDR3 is TGCAGTGCTAGAGATGGGGGGGGCAAAAACATTCAGTACTTC.

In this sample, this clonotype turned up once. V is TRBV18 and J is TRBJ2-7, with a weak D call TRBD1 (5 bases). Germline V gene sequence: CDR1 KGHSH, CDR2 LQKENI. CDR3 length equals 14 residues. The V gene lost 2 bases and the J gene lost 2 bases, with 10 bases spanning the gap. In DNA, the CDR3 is TGTGCCAGCTCACCAAGACAGTCCGCCTACGAGCAGTACTTC. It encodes CASSPRQSAYEQYF. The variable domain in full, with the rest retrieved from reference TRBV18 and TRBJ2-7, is NAGVMQNPRHLVRRRGQEARLRCSPMKGHSHVYWYRQLPEEGLKFMVYLQKENIIDESGMPKERFSAEFPKEGPSILRIQQVVRGDSAAYFCASSPRQSAYEQYFGPGTRLTVT.

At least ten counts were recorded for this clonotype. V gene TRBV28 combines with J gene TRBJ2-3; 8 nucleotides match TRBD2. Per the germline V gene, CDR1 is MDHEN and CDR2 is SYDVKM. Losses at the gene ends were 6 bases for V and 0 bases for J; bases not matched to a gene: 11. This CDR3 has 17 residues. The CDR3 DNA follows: TGTGCCAGCAGCTTTCCCCTAGCGGGCCTAAGCACAGATACGCAGTATTTT. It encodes CASSFPLAGLSTDTQYF. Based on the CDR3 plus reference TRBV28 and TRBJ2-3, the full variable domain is DVKVTQSSRYLVKRTGEKVFLECVQDMDHENMFWYRQDPGLGLRLIYFSYDVKMKEKGDIPEGYSVSREKKERFSLILESASTNQTSMYLCASSFPLAGLSTDTQYFGPGTRLTVL.

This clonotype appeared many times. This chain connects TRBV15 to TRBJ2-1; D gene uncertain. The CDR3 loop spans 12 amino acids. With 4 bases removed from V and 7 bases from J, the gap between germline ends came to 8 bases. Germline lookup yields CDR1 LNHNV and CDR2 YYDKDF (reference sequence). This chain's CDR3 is CATSTLGNEQFF. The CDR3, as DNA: TGTGCCACCAGCACCCTGGGGAATGAGCAGTTCTTC.

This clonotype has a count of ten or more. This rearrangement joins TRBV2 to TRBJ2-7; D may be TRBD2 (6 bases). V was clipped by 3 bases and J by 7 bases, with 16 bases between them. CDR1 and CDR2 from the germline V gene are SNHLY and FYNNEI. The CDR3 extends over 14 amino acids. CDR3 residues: CASSELARGQEQYF. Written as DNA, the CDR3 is TGTGCCAGCAGTGAGCTAGCGAGAGGCCAAGAGCAGTACTTC.

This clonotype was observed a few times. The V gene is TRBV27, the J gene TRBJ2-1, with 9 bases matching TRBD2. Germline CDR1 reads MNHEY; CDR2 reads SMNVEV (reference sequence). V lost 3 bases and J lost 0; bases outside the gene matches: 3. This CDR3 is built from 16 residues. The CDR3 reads CASSFNSGSSYNEQFF. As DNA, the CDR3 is TGTGCCAGCAGTTTCAATAGCGGGAGCTCCTACAATGAGCAGTTCTTC.

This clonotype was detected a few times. DNA for the CDR3: TGTGCCAGCAGTTCAGCAGGGAAAACTAATGAAAAACTGTTTTTT. As protein: CASSSAGKTNEKLFF. The chain links TRBV28 to TRBJ1-4; possible D gene TRBD1, 5 bases. The CDR3 loop spans 15 amino acids. V lost 4 bases to trimming and J lost 1 base, with 10 bases between them. The germline V gene encodes CDR1 MDHEN and CDR2 SYDVKM.

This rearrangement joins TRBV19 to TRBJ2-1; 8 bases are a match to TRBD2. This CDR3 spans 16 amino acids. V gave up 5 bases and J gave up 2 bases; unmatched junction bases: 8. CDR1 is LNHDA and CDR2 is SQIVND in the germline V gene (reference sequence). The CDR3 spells CASSPHSTSAYNEQFF. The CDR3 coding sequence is TGTGCCAGTAGTCCTCACTCGACTAGCGCCTACAATGAGCAGTTCTTC.

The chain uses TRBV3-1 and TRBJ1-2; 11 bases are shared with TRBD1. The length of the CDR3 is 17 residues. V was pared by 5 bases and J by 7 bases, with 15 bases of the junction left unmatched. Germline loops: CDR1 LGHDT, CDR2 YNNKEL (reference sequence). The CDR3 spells CASSTRTGGIIDFGYTF. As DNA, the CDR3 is TGTGCCAGCAGCACTCGGACAGGGGGCATCATTGACTTTGGCTACACCTTC.

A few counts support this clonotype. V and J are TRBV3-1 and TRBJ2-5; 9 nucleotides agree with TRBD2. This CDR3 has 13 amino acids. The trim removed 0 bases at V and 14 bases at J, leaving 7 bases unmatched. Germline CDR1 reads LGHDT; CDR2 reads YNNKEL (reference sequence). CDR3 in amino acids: CASSQEGREGLYF. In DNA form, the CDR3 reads TGTGCCAGCAGCCAAGAAGGGCGGGAGGGCCTCTACTTC.

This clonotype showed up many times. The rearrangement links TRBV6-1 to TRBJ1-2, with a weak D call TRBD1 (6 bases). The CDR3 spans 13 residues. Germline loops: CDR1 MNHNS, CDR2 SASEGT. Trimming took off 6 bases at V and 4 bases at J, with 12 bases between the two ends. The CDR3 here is CASRLQGSYGYTF. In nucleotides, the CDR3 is TGTGCCAGCAGATTACAGGGAAGCTATGGCTACACCTTC.

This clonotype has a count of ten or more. The CDR3 coding sequence is TGTGCCAGCAGCCCCGGGACAAGCAATCAGCCCCAGCATTTT. This gives the protein CASSPGTSNQPQHF. The chain recombines TRBV2 with TRBJ1-5, with D possibly matching TRBD1 (6 bases). CDR3 length equals 14 residues. Germline-derived CDR1 and CDR2 are SNHLY and FYNNEI. Trimming left V 6 bases short and J 1 base short, with 10 bases between.

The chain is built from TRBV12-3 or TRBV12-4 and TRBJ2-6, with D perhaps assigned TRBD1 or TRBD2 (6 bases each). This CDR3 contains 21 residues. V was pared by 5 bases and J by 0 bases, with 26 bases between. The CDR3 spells CASSPLGAGSAPYSGANVLTF. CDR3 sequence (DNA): TGTGCCAGCAGTCCCTTGGGGGCGGGGTCAGCCCCCTACTCTGGGGCCAACGTCCTGACTTTC.

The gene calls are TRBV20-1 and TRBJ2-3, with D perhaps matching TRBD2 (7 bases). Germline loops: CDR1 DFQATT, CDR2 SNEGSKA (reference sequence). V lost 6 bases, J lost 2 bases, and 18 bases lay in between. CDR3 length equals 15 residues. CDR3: CSAVGIGGDTDTQYF. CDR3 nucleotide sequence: TGCAGTGCGGTAGGGATAGGGGGGGACACAGATACGCAGTATTTT.

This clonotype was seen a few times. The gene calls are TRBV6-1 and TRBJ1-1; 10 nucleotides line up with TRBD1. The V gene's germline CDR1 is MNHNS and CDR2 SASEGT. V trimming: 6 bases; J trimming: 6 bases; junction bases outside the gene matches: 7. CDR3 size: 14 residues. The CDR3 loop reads CASRVGTGDPEAFF. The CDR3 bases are TGTGCCAGCAGAGTGGGGACAGGGGACCCTGAAGCTTTCTTT.

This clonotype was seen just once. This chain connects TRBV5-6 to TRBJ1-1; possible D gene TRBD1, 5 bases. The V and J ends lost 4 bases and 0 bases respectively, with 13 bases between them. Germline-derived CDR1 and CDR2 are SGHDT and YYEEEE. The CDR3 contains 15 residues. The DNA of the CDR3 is TGTGCCAGCAGCCCGGGGCCAGGTTTGAACACTGAAGCTTTCTTT. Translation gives CASSPGPGLNTEAFF.

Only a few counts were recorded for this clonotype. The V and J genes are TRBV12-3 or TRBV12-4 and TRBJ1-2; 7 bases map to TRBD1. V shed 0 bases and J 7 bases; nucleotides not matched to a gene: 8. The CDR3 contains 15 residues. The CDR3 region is CASSLAGRDRRGYTF. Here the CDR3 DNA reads TGTGCCAGCAGTTTAGCAGGCCGGGACAGACGTGGCTACACCTTC.

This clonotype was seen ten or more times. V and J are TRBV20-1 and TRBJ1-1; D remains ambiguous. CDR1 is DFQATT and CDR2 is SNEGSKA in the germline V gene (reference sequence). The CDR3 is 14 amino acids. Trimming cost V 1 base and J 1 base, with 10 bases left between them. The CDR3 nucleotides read TGCAGTGCTAGAGGGGGTGCAGGGAACACTGAAGCTTTCTTT. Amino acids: CSARGGAGNTEAFF.

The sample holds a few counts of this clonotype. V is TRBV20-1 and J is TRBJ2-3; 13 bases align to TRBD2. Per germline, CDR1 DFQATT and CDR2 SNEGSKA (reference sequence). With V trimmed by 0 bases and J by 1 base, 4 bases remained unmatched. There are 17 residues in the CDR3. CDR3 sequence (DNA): TGCAGTGCTAGAGATCATGGACTAGCGGGGGGCACAGATACGCAGTATTTT. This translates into CSARDHGLAGGTDTQYF.

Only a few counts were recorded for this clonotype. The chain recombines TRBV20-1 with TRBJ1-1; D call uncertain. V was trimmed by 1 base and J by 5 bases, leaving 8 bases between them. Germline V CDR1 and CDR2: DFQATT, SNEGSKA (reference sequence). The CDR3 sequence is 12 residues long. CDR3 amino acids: CSARGSKTEAFF. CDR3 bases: TGCAGTGCTAGAGGGTCCAAGACTGAAGCTTTCTTT.

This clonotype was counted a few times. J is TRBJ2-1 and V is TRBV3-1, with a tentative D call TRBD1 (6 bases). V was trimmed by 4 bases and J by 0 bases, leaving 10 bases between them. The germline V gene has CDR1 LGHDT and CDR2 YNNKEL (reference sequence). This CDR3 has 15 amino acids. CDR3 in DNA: TGTGCCAGCAGCCTTCGGGACATCTCCTACAATGAGCAGTTCTTC. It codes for CASSLRDISYNEQFF.

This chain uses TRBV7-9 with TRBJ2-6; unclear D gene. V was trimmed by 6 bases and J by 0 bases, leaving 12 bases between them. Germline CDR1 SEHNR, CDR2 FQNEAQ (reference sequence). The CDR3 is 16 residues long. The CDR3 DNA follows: TGTGCCAGCAGACGCGGATTCAGCTCTGGGGCCAACGTCCTGACTTTC. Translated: CASRRGFSSGANVLTF.

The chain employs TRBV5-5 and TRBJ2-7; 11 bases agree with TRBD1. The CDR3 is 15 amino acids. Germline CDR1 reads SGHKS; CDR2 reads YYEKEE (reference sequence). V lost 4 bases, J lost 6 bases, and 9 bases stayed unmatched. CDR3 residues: CASSRVGQGASEQYF. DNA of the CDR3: TGTGCCAGCAGCCGAGTCGGACAGGGGGCGAGCGAGCAGTACTTC.

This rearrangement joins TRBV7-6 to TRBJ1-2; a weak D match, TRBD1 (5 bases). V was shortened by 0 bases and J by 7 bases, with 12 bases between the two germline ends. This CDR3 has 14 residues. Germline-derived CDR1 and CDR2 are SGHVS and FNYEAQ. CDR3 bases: TGTGCCAGCAGCTTAGCCGGGGCGCAAGCTGGCTACACCTTC. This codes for CASSLAGAQAGYTF.

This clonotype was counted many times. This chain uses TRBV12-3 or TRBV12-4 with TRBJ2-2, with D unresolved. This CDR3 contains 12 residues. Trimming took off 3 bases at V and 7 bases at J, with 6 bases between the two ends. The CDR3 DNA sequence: TGTGCCAGCAGTTTTCCTGGCGGGGAGCTGTTTTTT. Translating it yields CASSFPGGELFF.

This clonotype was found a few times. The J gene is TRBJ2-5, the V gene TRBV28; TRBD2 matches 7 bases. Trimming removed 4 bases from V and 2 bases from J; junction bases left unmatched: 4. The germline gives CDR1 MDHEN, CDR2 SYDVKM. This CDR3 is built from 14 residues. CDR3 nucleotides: TGTGCCAGCAGTTGGGGAGGGATACAAGAGACCCAGTACTTC. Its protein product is CASSWGGIQETQYF.

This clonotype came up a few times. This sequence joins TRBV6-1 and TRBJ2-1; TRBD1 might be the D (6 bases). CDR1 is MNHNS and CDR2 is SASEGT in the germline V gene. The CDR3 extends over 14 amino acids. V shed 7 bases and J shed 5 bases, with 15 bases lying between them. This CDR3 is CASTPRTADNEQFF. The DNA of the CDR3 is TGTGCCAGCACTCCCAGGACAGCAGACAATGAGCAGTTCTTC.